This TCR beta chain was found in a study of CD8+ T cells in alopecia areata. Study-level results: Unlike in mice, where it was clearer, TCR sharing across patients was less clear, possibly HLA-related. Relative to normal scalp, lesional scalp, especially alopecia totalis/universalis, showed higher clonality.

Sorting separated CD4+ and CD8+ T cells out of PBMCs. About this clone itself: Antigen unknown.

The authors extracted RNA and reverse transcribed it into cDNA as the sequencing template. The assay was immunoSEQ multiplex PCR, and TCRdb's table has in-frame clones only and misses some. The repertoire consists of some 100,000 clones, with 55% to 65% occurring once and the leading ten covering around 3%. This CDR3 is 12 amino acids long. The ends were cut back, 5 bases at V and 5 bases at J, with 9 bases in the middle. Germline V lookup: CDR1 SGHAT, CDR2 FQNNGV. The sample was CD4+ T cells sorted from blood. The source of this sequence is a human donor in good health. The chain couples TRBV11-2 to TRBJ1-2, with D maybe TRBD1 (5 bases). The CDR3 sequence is CASSAKGYGYTF. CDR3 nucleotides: TGTGCCAGCAGCGCGAAGGGGTATGGCTACACCTTC.